What follows are 24 T cell receptor beta chains derived from one specimen sequenced in a study of early T cells in non-severe SARS-CoV-2 infection. TCRdb itself ran the 5' RACE reads through MiXCR, one entry per CDR3 protein. This table has tens of thousands of distinct CDR3 sequences, 4.3% appearing once. Sequencing used whole blood. The receptors were sampled from an adult who was a healthcare worker with PCR-confirmed SARS-CoV-2 infection or an uninfected control (not recorded which).

In its sample, this clonotype was seen many times. The rearrangement uses TRBV6-5 and TRBJ2-4, with a tentative D call TRBD2 (5 bases). Trimming took 6 bases from V and 6 from J, leaving 18 bases between them. The CDR3 extends over 15 amino acids. Germline assignment: CDR1 MNHEY and CDR2 SVGAGI. The CDR3 loop reads CASSLTTTVGNIQYF. Here the CDR3 DNA reads TGTGCCAGCAGCTTGACTACTACTGTCGGAAACATTCAGTACTTC.

This clonotype has a count of ten or more. This chain connects TRBV4-3 to TRBJ1-1; tentative D call: TRBD1 (6 bases). The length of the CDR3 is 18 residues. Trimming removed 0 bases at V and 6 bases at J, with 23 bases between. Looked up from germline, CDR1 is LGHNA and CDR2 is YSLEER. CDR3 sequence reads: CASSQDPGFGGLRAEAFF. In nucleotides, the CDR3 is TGCGCCAGCAGCCAAGATCCTGGGTTTGGGGGGCTACGCGCTGAAGCTTTCTTT.

The V gene is TRBV5-5, the J gene TRBJ1-2; D remains unclear. The V and J ends lost 5 bases and 5 bases respectively, with 10 bases between them. Per the germline V gene, CDR1 is SGHKS and CDR2 is YYEKEE (reference sequence). CDR3 length equals 12 residues. CDR3 DNA sequence: TGTGCCAGCAGTTTTGACCTTTATGGCTACACCTTC. As protein: CASSFDLYGYTF.

This clonotype came up many times. The J gene is TRBJ2-5, the V gene TRBV9; 9 bases align to TRBD1. The CDR3 has 15 amino acids. The germline V gene encodes CDR1 SGDLS and CDR2 YYNGEE. Losses at the gene ends were 5 bases for V and 5 bases for J; bases not matched to a gene: 10. CDR3 sequence reads: CASSPGQGFMETQYF. The CDR3 DNA reads as TGTGCCAGCAGTCCCGGACAGGGGTTTATGGAGACCCAGTACTTC.

This clonotype appeared many times. This chain uses TRBV3-1 with TRBJ1-5, with a weak D call TRBD1 (5 bases). This CDR3 contains 17 residues. The V gene's germline CDR1 is LGHDT and CDR2 YNNKEL (reference sequence). V shed 4 bases and J shed 1 base, with 17 bases lying between them. This chain's CDR3 is CASSPYALGRSNQPQHF. Here the CDR3 DNA reads TGTGCCAGCAGCCCCTATGCGTTGGGGCGAAGCAATCAGCCCCAGCATTTT.

This clonotype was seen at least ten times. The chain combines TRBV4-2 with TRBJ2-3; D is undetermined. Trimming stripped 0 bases from V and 5 bases from J, with 6 bases between. Germline V gene data show CDR1 as LGHNA and CDR2 as YNFKEQ. CDR3 length equals 13 residues. The CDR3 sequence: CASSQDRQDTQYF. CDR3 coding DNA: TGTGCCAGCAGCCAAGATCGGCAAGATACGCAGTATTTT.

In this sample, this clonotype turned up many times. CDR3: CATPGDYSSTGELFF. Here the CDR3 DNA reads TGTGCCACCCCCGGCGACTACTCCTCAACCGGGGAGCTGTTTTTT. This rearrangement joins TRBV18 to TRBJ2-2, with D possibly being TRBD2 (5 bases). The V end was cut by 10 bases, the J end by 5 bases, with 20 bases between. In germline, CDR1 is KGHSH, CDR2 LQKENI. The CDR3 spans 15 residues.

This clonotype was observed many times. This chain connects TRBV6-5 to TRBJ2-7, with 10 bases fitting TRBD1. The germline gives CDR1 MNHEY, CDR2 SVGAGI. V shed 0 bases, J shed 9 bases, and the junction held 8 bases outside the gene matches. The CDR3 is 15 amino acids. The CDR3 reads CASSYSIWDRGRQYF. The CDR3 DNA reads TGTGCCAGCAGTTACTCGATTTGGGACAGGGGAAGGCAGTACTTC.

This clonotype was detected many times. The rearrangement uses TRBV6-5 and TRBJ1-4; D not certain. CDR3 length equals 14 residues. Trimming removed 8 bases at V and 0 bases at J, with 10 bases between. The germline CDR1 and CDR2 sequences are MNHEY and SVGAGI. CDR3 amino acids: CASRRTATNEKLFF. As DNA, the CDR3 is TGTGCCAGCCGCCGAACTGCAACTAATGAAAAACTGTTTTTT.

The chain carries TRBV4-2 and TRBJ2-1, with D perhaps TRBD2 (5 bases). V was trimmed by 4 bases and J by 1 base, leaving 11 bases between them. This CDR3 has 15 amino acids. Germline-derived CDR1 and CDR2 are LGHNA and YNFKEQ. The CDR3 DNA follows: TGTGCCAGCAGCCTCCAGACGGGGTCCTACAATGAGCAGTTCTTC. It specifies CASSLQTGSYNEQFF.

By proportion, this clonotype is medium-sized. V gene TRBV10-2 combines with J gene TRBJ1-2, with D possibly TRBD1 on 5 matching bases. Trimming took 7 bases from V and 7 from J, leaving 13 bases between them. The CDR3 totals 12 residues. CDR1 WSHSY and CDR2 SAAADI come from the germline V gene. CDR3 DNA: TGCGCCAGCATCAAAGGCGGGGGTGGCTACACCTTC. It yields the protein CASIKGGGGYTF.

The rearrangement links TRBV4-1 to TRBJ2-7, with 8 bases lining up with TRBD1. V lost 3 bases, J lost 3 bases, and 10 bases stayed unmatched. This CDR3 has 16 residues. Per germline, CDR1 MGHRA and CDR2 YSYEKL. CDR3 nucleotide sequence: TGCGCCAGCAGCCAGGCCCCGGGACAGGTATTCTACGAGCAGTACTTC. This translates into CASSQAPGQVFYEQYF.

This clonotype has a count of ten or more. The chain recombines TRBV18 with TRBJ1-1; D is unresolved. Germline CDR1 and CDR2: KGHSH and LQKENI. CDR3 length equals 13 residues. The germline V and J ends were trimmed by 5 bases and 5 bases, with 12 bases remaining between them. The CDR3 nucleotides read TGTGCCAGCTCATACCTCGGGGAGACTGAAGCTTTCTTT. This translates into CASSYLGETEAFF.

This clonotype is medium-sized (0.01 to 0.1%). The V and J genes are TRBV4-2 and TRBJ1-1; 9 positions agree with TRBD1. This CDR3 is 14 amino acids long. Germline values: CDR1 LGHNA, CDR2 YNFKEQ. Trimming took 0 bases from V and 10 from J; bases not matched to a gene: 6. The DNA for the CDR3 is TGTGCCAGCAGCCAAGATCTGGGACAGGGACCAGCTTTCTTT. Protein: CASSQDLGQGPAFF.

This clonotype was recorded at least ten times. This sequence joins TRBV2 and TRBJ1-1, with TRBD1 matching over 11 bases. The trim removed 5 bases at V and 10 bases at J, leaving 12 bases unmatched. CDR3 size: 15 residues. CDR1 is SNHLY and CDR2 is FYNNEI in the germline V gene. CDR3 nucleotides: TGTGCCAGCAGTATCACCGGGACAGGGGGATCAGGAGCTTTCTTT. Its protein is CASSITGTGGSGAFF.

This clonotype was detected many times. The chain uses TRBV7-2 and TRBJ1-1, with D maybe TRBD1 (5 bases). V was trimmed by 0 bases and J by 3 bases, leaving 8 bases between them. Germline CDR1 reads SGHTA; CDR2 reads FQGNSA. The CDR3 spans 14 residues. Written as DNA, the CDR3 is TGTGCCAGCAGCTTAGCGCGGGGGGACACTGAAGCTTTCTTT. Translated, it gives CASSLARGDTEAFF.

This clonotype has at least ten counts. The V and J genes are TRBV7-2 and TRBJ1-1; D remains ambiguous. CDR1 and CDR2 from the germline V gene are SGHTA and FQGNSA. Trimming left V 2 bases short and J 8 bases short, with 24 bases between. This CDR3 contains 17 residues. The CDR3 region has the DNA TGTGCCAGCAGCTTATCAGCGGTACGAACGAGCCGAAGGGAAGCTTTCTTT. It encodes CASSLSAVRTSRREAFF.

This clonotype was counted ten times or more. This sequence joins TRBV12-3 or TRBV12-4 and TRBJ2-7, with D maybe TRBD1 (7 bases). The length of the CDR3 is 15 residues. Trimming pared 7 bases from V and 4 bases from J, leaving 20 bases between. The CDR3 spells CASNQGHSGGYEQYF. The CDR3 nucleotides read TGTGCCAGCAATCAGGGACATTCAGGGGGGTACGAGCAGTACTTC.

This clonotype was seen many times. The CDR3 spells CASNSLGLNTEAFF. In DNA form, the CDR3 reads TGCGCCAGCAACTCCCTTGGACTGAACACTGAAGCTTTCTTT. The V gene is TRBV5-1, the J gene TRBJ1-1; D is unresolved. The CDR3 has 14 amino acids. V gave up 6 bases and J gave up 0 bases, with 12 bases separating them. Germline CDR1 SGHRS, CDR2 YFSETQ.

In its sample, this clonotype was seen many times. This sequence joins TRBV6-2 or TRBV6-3 and TRBJ2-1; D remains ambiguous. Germline V gene data show CDR1 as MNHEY and CDR2 as SVGEGT. Trimming cost V 3 bases and J 3 bases, with 15 bases left between them. The CDR3 runs 16 residues. The CDR3 bases are TGTGCCAGCAGTTATACCCTGGAAAGGGTCTACAATGAGCAGTTCTTC. It specifies CASSYTLERVYNEQFF.

This clonotype was seen many times. The J gene is TRBJ2-5, the V gene TRBV20-1, with TRBD2 as a possible D gene (5 bases). The CDR3 contains 13 residues. V lost 6 bases and J lost 3, with 14 bases in between. Germline-derived CDR1 and CDR2 are DFQATT and SNEGSKA (reference sequence). The CDR3 here is CSALLVTKETQYF. CDR3 DNA: TGCAGTGCATTACTAGTAACTAAAGAGACCCAGTACTTC.

This clonotype was counted at least ten times. The gene calls are TRBV11-2 and TRBJ1-3; 8 bases map to TRBD1. This CDR3 has 15 residues. The V segment lost 4 bases and the J segment 2 bases; nucleotides outside the gene matches: 4. The germline V gene encodes CDR1 SGHAT and CDR2 FQNNGV. The CDR3 reads CASSSLTGAGNTIYF. The CDR3 nucleotides read TGTGCCAGCAGCTCGCTGACAGGGGCTGGAAACACCATATATTTT.

The table lists this clonotype with many counts. J is TRBJ1-2 and V is TRBV7-9; no reliable D call. With 5 bases removed from V and 4 bases from J, the gap between germline ends came to 11 bases. Germline loops: CDR1 SEHNR, CDR2 FQNEAQ (reference sequence). This CDR3 contains 13 residues. The CDR3 sequence: CASSPNGFYGYTF. The CDR3 DNA follows: TGTGCCAGCAGCCCGAATGGGTTCTATGGCTACACCTTC.

V gene TRBV7-6 combines with J gene TRBJ2-3, with D possibly matching TRBD2 (8 bases). This CDR3 is 15 amino acids long. V lost 4 bases and J lost 7, with 18 bases in between. CDR1 and CDR2 (germline): SGHVS, FNYEAQ. The CDR3 is CASSSREGAFYTQYF. The CDR3, as DNA: TGTGCCAGCAGCTCACGGGAGGGGGCTTTCTATACGCAGTATTTT.